This T cell receptor (beta chain) was observed in a study of PD-1 blockade in classical Hodgkin lymphoma. Study overall: Patients were given intravenous nivolumab, 3 mg/kg, every 2 weeks. Study observations and caveats: TCR diversity at baseline was reported to be reduced in newly diagnosed patients relative to healthy donors. Patients who responded completely had about the same baseline diversity as newly diagnosed patients. CD4+ TCR diversity, unlike CD8+, climbed significantly by C4D1.

TCRdb's copy holds only in-frame clones and misses some; the assay was immunoSEQ multiplex PCR. The sample has under 40,000 clones; roughly 82% are singletons. Relapses following autologous stem cell transplantation were seen in all patients, with brentuximab vedotin exposure varying. The CDR3 has 14 amino acids. Germline V CDR1 and CDR2: SGHTA, FQGNSA. With 8 bases removed from V and 0 bases from J, the gap between germline ends came to 13 bases. This clone occurred a few times. No antigen is known for it. This TCR was sampled from a human donor with classical Hodgkin lymphoma. Material: peripheral blood mononuclear cells (PBMCs), obtained at baseline. The chain employs TRBV7-2 and TRBJ1-1; D ambiguous. The CDR3 bases are TGTGCCAGCGGTCTCCTTCGGTTGAACACTGAAGCTTTCTTT. Translating gives CASGLLRLNTEAFF.